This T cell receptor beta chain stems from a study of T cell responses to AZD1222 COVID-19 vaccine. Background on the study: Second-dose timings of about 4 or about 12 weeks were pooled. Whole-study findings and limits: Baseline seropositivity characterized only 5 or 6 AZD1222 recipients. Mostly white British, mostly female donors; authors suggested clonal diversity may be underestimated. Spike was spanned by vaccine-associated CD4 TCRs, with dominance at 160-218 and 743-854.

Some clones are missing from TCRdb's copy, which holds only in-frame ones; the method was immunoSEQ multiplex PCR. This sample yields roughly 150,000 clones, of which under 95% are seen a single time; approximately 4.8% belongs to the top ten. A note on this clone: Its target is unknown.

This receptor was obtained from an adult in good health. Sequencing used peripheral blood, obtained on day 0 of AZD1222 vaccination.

CDR3 region: CASSYWQGGYEQYF. The CDR3 DNA reads TGTGCCAGCAGTTATTGGCAGGGGGGATACGAGCAGTACTTC. The rearrangement links TRBV6-2 or TRBV6-3 to TRBJ2-7; TRBD1 is a possible D gene (7 bases). With 3 bases removed from V and 4 bases from J, the gap between germline ends came to 13 bases. The CDR3 spans 14 residues. Germline CDR1 reads MNHEY; CDR2 reads SVGEGT.